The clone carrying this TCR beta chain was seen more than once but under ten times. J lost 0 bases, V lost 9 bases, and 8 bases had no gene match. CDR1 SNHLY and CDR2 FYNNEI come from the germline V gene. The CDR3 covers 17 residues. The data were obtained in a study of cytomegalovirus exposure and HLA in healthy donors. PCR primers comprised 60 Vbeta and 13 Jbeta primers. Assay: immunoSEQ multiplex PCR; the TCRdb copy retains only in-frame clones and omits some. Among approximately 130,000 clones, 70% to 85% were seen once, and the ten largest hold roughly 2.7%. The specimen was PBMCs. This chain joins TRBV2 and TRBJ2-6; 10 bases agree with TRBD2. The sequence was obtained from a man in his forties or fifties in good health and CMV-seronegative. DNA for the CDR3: TGTGCCAGGCTTACTAGCGGGGCCATCTCTGGGGCCAACGTCCTGACTTTC. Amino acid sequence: CARLTSGAISGANVLTF.